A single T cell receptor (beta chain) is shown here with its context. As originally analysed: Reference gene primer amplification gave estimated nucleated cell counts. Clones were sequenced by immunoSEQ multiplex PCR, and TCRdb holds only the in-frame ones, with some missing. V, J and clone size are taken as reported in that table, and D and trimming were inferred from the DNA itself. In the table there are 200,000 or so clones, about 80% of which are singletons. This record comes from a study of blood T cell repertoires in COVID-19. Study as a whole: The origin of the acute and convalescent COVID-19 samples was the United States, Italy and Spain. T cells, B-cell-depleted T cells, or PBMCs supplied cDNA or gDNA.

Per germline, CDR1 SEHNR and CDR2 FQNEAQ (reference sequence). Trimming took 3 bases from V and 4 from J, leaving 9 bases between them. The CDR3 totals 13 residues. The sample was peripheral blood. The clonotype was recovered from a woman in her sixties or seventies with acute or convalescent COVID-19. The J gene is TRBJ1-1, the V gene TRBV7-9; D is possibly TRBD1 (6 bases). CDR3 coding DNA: TGTGCCAGCAGCTTGGACAGTTCCACTGAAGCTTTCTTT. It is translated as CASSLDSSTEAFF.